Below are 10 T cell receptor beta chains sequenced from a single sample in a study of control samples from healthy donors and cancer patients. TCRdb's table, derived via immunoSEQ multiplex PCR, lists solely in-frame clones and lacks some. The sample yields around 200,000 clones, around 94% seen once. Input material: blood. These receptors were taken from a man between 50 and 59 years old in good health.

With respect to this clone: Germline is not matched at one junction end, which may reflect a read error. The V call is TRBV24-1, the J call TRBJ1-2, with 7 bases matching TRBD1. CDR1 KGHDR and CDR2 SFDVKD come from the germline V gene. This CDR3 contains 15 residues. The CDR3 loop reads CLGSSRQGGSPGYTF. Here the CDR3 DNA reads TGCCTCGGGTCCTCAAGACAGGGAGGAAGTCCTGGCTACACCTTC.

The count of this clone is one. The chain is built from TRBV7-2 and TRBJ2-2; D uncertain. The CDR3 sequence is 13 residues long. CDR1 SGHTA and CDR2 FQGNSA come from the germline V gene. Trimming shortened V by 5 bases and J by 5 bases, and 9 bases separated the two germline ends. DNA of the CDR3: TGTGCCAGCAGCCCTCGACTGACCGGGGAGCTGTTTTTT. It yields the protein CASSPRLTGELFF.

The J gene is TRBJ1-2, the V gene TRBV7-2; weak D call: TRBD1 (5 bases). V was clipped by 2 bases and J by 8 bases, with 12 bases between them. The CDR3 has 13 amino acids. Germline V gene sequence: CDR1 SGHTA, CDR2 FQGNSA. The CDR3 region has the DNA TGTGCCAGCAGCTTAAATGGGGGGGGAGGCTACACCTTC. As protein: CASSLNGGGGYTF.

The chain combines TRBV9 with TRBJ2-2; the D call may be TRBD1 or TRBD2 (5 bases each). Germline V gene sequence: CDR1 SGDLS, CDR2 YYNGEE. The CDR3 has 15 amino acids. V lost 7 bases and J lost 6, with 19 bases in between. The CDR3, as DNA: TGTGCCAGCGAAGGAACCAGGGCGGGCGCCGGGGAGCTGTTTTTT. Translating gives CASEGTRAGAGELFF. The variable domain in full, with the rest retrieved from reference TRBV9 and TRBJ2-2, is DSGVTQTPKHLITATGQRVTLRCSPRSGDLSVYWYQQSLDQGLQFLIQYYNGEERAKGNILERFSAQQFPDLHSELNLSSLELGDSALYFCASEGTRAGAGELFFGEGSRLTVL.

The chain recombines TRBV4-1 with TRBJ1-2; D remains unclear. The CDR3 contains 14 residues. V lost 0 bases and J lost 8, with 13 bases in between. Per the germline V gene, CDR1 is MGHRA and CDR2 is YSYEKL. The CDR3 bases are TGCGCCAGCAGCCAAGAAAGGACTTCGGAGGGCTACACCTTC. It encodes CASSQERTSEGYTF.

The V and J genes are TRBV2 and TRBJ2-3; 7 nucleotides align to TRBD2. The trim removed 7 bases at V and 4 bases at J, leaving 8 bases unmatched. CDR3 size: 14 residues. Germline loops: CDR1 SNHLY, CDR2 FYNNEI. The CDR3 protein is CASTYGRVADTQYF. CDR3 bases: TGTGCCAGCACCTATGGGAGGGTAGCAGATACGCAGTATTTT.

The chain uses TRBV19 and TRBJ2-5, with a weak D call TRBD2 (6 bases). The germline V gene has CDR1 LNHDA and CDR2 SQIVND (reference sequence). The CDR3 is made up of 15 amino acids. V was cut by 5 bases and J by 2 bases, with 15 bases left in between. CDR3 DNA: TGTGCCAGTAGTCTTCGGACTACCCTACAAGAGACCCAGTACTTC. This codes for CASSLRTTLQETQYF. Together with reference TRBV19 and TRBJ2-5, the CDR3 gives the full variable domain: DGGITQSPKYLFRKEGQNVTLSCEQNLNHDAMYWYRQDPGQGLRLIYYSQIVNDFQKGDIAEGYSVSREKKESFPLTVTSAQKNPTAFYLCASSLRTTLQETQYFGPGTRLLVL.

The chain uses TRBV11-2 and TRBJ2-1; D may be TRBD1 or TRBD2 (5 bases each). This CDR3 has 12 residues. Germline CDR1 and CDR2: SGHAT and FQNNGV. Trimming shortened V by 2 bases and J by 8 bases, and 7 bases separated the two germline ends. The CDR3 here is CASSLRGDEQFF. The DNA of the CDR3 is TGTGCCAGCAGCTTAAGAGGGGATGAGCAGTTCTTC.

The rearrangement uses TRBV6-2 or TRBV6-3 and TRBJ1-1, with a weak D call TRBD1 (6 bases). Trimming left V 1 base short and J 4 bases short, with 19 bases between. Germline CDR1 MNHEY, CDR2 SVGEGT. The CDR3 sequence is 17 residues long. DNA of the CDR3: TGTGCCAGCAGTTACTTAGGGGGGGAAGGGCCGGGCACTGAAGCTTTCTTT. Protein product: CASSYLGGEGPGTEAFF.

CDR3 loop: CASSPPRGSSTDTQYF. The CDR3 nucleotides read TGTGCCAGCTCACCACCCAGGGGGTCGTCCACAGATACGCAGTATTTT. The chain has TRBV18 and TRBJ2-3, with 7 bases lining up with TRBD1. V was clipped by 0 bases and J by 2 bases; unmatched bases: 5. The CDR3 totals 16 residues. Germline V gene data show CDR1 as KGHSH and CDR2 as LQKENI. Supplemented by reference TRBV18 and TRBJ2-3, the full variable domain reads NAGVMQNPRHLVRRRGQEARLRCSPMKGHSHVYWYRQLPEEGLKFMVYLQKENIIDESGMPKERFSAEFPKEGPSILRIQQVVRGDSAAYFCASSPPRGSSTDTQYFGPGTRLTVL.